This TCR beta chain emerged from a study of T cell responses to AZD1222 COVID-19 vaccine. Notes on the study in general: It was only a handful of AZD1222 recipients who were seropositive at baseline. Reports say nearly half of spike-specific TCRs go after unmutated variant regions. Repertoire sampling was restricted to post-peak T cell response timepoints.

V gave up 5 bases and J gave up 4 bases, with 9 bases separating them. Per the germline V gene, CDR1 is SEHNR and CDR2 is FQNEAQ (reference sequence). CDR3 length: 13 amino acids. Clones were read by immunoSEQ multiplex PCR, and TCRdb kept only the in-frame ones, dropping some. The table shows 150,000 to 180,000 clones, with about nine tenths occurring only once. On this clone itself: Its antigen remains unknown.

The source was peripheral blood, collected after recovery from COVID-19. This TCR was recovered from an adult who had recovered from COVID-19. The rearrangement links TRBV7-9 to TRBJ1-5, with D uncertain. CDR3 DNA sequence: TGTGCCAGCAGCCCTCAGGAGAATCAGCCCCAGCATTTT. Encoded protein: CASSPQENQPQHF.